Listed below are T cell receptor beta chains from one sample, sequenced in a study of control samples from healthy donors and cancer patients. The protocol was immunoSEQ multiplex PCR, while the TCRdb copy is restricted to in-frame clones and leaves out a portion. The sample has some 170,000 clones, roughly 94% seen once. Specimen: PBMCs. Source of these receptors: a man aged 55 to 70 with colorectal cancer. CDR3s include the opening cysteine and the closing phenylalanine or tryptophan. Each record gives: J gene, clone size, D gene, V gene, CDR3 DNA, CDR3 protein. The D gene is left open where the match is weak. Rows may omit the clone size; those that give it use once, few, many or a size class.

>TRBJ2-3|NA|NA|TRBV7-2
TGTGCCAGCAGCTCCGGACTGAGCACAGATACGCAGTATTTT
CASSSGLSTDTQYF
>TRBJ1-1|NA|TRBD1|TRBV7-2
TGTGCCAGCAGCCGGGATAGGACAGGGGGGACTGAAGCTTTCTTT
CASSRDRTGGTEAFF
>TRBJ1-2|NA|NA|TRBV6-5
TGTGCCAGCAGCCACGGGCGAGGGGGTGGCTACACCTTC
CASSHGRGGGYTF
>TRBJ1-6|NA|NA|TRBV19
TGTGCCAGTAGTATAGAATATCGTAGCTCCTATAATTCACCCCTCCACTTT
CASSIEYRSSYNSPLHF
>TRBJ1-5|few|NA|TRBV25-1
TGTGCCAGCGCCACAGCTGGCAATCAGCCCCAGCATTTT
CASATAGNQPQHF
>TRBJ2-5|few|NA|TRBV24-1
TGTGCCACCAGTGAGTCGGGACGCCATATCCAAGAGACCCAGTACTTC
CATSESGRHIQETQYF
>TRBJ2-5|NA|NA|TRBV19
TGTGCCAGTAGTATCAGACAGGACCAAGAGACCCAGTACTTC
CASSIRQDQETQYF
>TRBJ1-3|once|NA|TRBV14
TGTGCCAGCAGCCAAGCTGGGGGAAACACCATATATTTT
CASSQAGGNTIYF
>TRBJ2-5|NA|NA|TRBV24-1
TGTGCCACCAGTGACGACAGGGTCGGGGGAGAGACCCAGTACTTC
CATSDDRVGGETQYF
>TRBJ2-5|NA|TRBD2|TRBV5-1
TGCGCCAGCAGCTTGACTAGCGGGGGACAAGAGACCCAGTACTTC
CASSLTSGGQETQYF
>TRBJ2-7|NA|TRBD1|TRBV7-2
TGTGCCAGCAGCTTATACAGGGGCGACTACGAGCAGTACTTC
CASSLYRGDYEQYF
>TRBJ1-5|NA|NA|TRBV5-1
TGCGCCAGCAGCTACTCGGACGGTCAGCCCCAGCATTTT
CASSYSDGQPQHF
>TRBJ2-5|NA|NA|TRBV13
TGTGCCAGCAGTTCGCAGGGCTCGATTAAAGAGACCCAGTACTTC
CASSSQGSIKETQYF
>TRBJ1-3|NA|TRBD1|TRBV19
TGTGCCAGTAGTACTCGGGACAGGGGAAACACCATATATTTT
CASSTRDRGNTIYF
>TRBJ2-7|NA|NA|TRBV5-4
TGTGCCAGCAGCTCTGGGACATACACGGAAGAGCAGTACTTC
CASSSGTYTEEQYF
>TRBJ1-6|NA|NA|TRBV27
TGTGCCAGCAGTTTAGACAGGAGGGGGGCCCTCCACTTT
CASSLDRRGALHF
>TRBJ2-3|NA|NA|TRBV7-6
TGTGCCAGCAGCTTAAGGGCTAGATCTGATGGCGTCGCAGATACGCAGTATTTT
CASSLRARSDGVADTQYF
>TRBJ1-2|NA|NA|TRBV3-1/TRBV3-2
TGTGCCAGCAGCCAAGATGTGGGGTTACGGGGCTACACCTTC
CASSQDVGLRGYTF
>TRBJ1-5|NA|NA|TRBV2
TGTGCCATCACCGGGGAGGGGGGCAATCAGCCCCAGCATTTT
CAITGEGGNQPQHF
>TRBJ1-1|NA|NA|TRBV28
TGTGCCAGCAGTCCAGGACAGTTTGGCACTGAAGCTTTCTTT
CASSPGQFGTEAFF
>TRBJ2-7|NA|NA|TRBV4-3
TGCGCCAGCAGCCACGAGGGGGTGGGCTCCTACGAGCAGTACTTC
CASSHEGVGSYEQYF
>TRBJ1-1|NA|NA|TRBV6-1
TGTGCCAGCAGTGAACCCGGTCGGTGGAACACTGAAGCTTTCTTT
CASSEPGRWNTEAFF
>TRBJ1-2|once|NA|TRBV10-1
TGCGCCAGCAGTGAGGACCCGGCACGTGGCTACACCTTC
CASSEDPARGYTF
>TRBJ2-7|NA|NA|TRBV6-2/TRBV6-3
TGTGCCAGCAGTTACTCTCGACAGGCGGGGTCCTACGAGCAGTACTTC
CASSYSRQAGSYEQYF
>TRBJ1-5|once|NA|TRBV27
TGTGCCAGCGGGCCCGGCAATCAGCCCCAGCATTTT
CASGPGNQPQHF
>TRBJ1-1|NA|NA|TRBV25-1
TGTGCCAGCAGTGAATGGGCGAACACTGAAGCTTTCTTT
CASSEWANTEAFF